These T cell receptor beta chains were read from a single sample in a study of identical twins. TCRdb independently ran MiXCR on the 5' RACE reads; one entry per CDR3 protein. The sample includes roughly 570,000 distinct CDR3 sequences, 9.6% of them seen just once. This same sample was also taken into another study, of yellow fever vaccine responses in identical twins.

Sequencing was performed on PBMCs. These TCRs come from a young woman in good health. Each CDR3 is given with its conserved first and last residue. The D gene is left open where the match is weak. A clone size is listed for some rows: how often the clone was seen (once, few, many), or a class if it is expanded.

v_call: TRBV20-1
clone_size: many
d_call: .
j_call: TRBJ2-5
cdr3_aa: CSANAGAGVYETQYF
cdr3_nt: TGCAGTGCTAATGCTGGGGCAGGCGTCTATGAGACCCAGTACTTC

v_call: TRBV20-1
clone_size: many
d_call: TRBD1
j_call: TRBJ1-1
cdr3_aa: CSARIGTVYTEAFF
cdr3_nt: TGCAGTGCTAGAATAGGGACAGTCTACACTGAAGCTTTCTTT

v_call: TRBV29-1
clone_size: few
d_call: TRBD2
j_call: TRBJ2-3
cdr3_aa: CSVNPASGSKRGTDTQYF
cdr3_nt: TGCAGCGTTAATCCCGCTAGCGGGTCCAAGAGGGGCACAGATACGCAGTATTTT

v_call: TRBV7-9
clone_size: few
d_call: TRBD1
j_call: TRBJ1-1
cdr3_aa: CASSLALTGGTEAFF
cdr3_nt: TGTGCCAGCAGCTTAGCATTAACAGGGGGCACTGAAGCTTTCTTT

v_call: TRBV4-3
clone_size: many
d_call: .
j_call: TRBJ2-2
cdr3_aa: CASSPRDWRTGELFF
cdr3_nt: TGCGCCAGCAGCCCCCGGGACTGGAGGACCGGGGAGCTGTTTTTT

v_call: TRBV6-5
clone_size: few
d_call: .
j_call: TRBJ2-7
cdr3_aa: CASSYSSGAGYEQYF
cdr3_nt: TGTGCCAGCAGTTACTCGTCGGGGGCGGGCTACGAGCAGTACTTC

v_call: TRBV20-1
clone_size: .
d_call: .
j_call: TRBJ2-1
cdr3_aa: CSARDLRESYNEQFF
cdr3_nt: TGCAGTGCTAGAGATCTTCGGGAATCATACAATGAGCAGTTCTTC

v_call: TRBV3-1
clone_size: many
d_call: TRBD2
j_call: TRBJ2-7
cdr3_aa: CASSPSLAGAYEQYF
cdr3_nt: TGTGCCAGCAGCCCCTCCCTAGCGGGGGCCTACGAGCAGTACTTC

v_call: TRBV5-1
clone_size: few
d_call: .
j_call: TRBJ2-5
cdr3_aa: CASSLGRVQETQYF
cdr3_nt: TGCGCCAGCAGCTTGGGTAGAGTACAAGAGACCCAGTACTTC

v_call: TRBV7-4
clone_size: .
d_call: TRBD2
j_call: TRBJ2-1
cdr3_aa: CAISFGPTSGRLDEQFF
cdr3_nt: TGTGCCATCAGCTTCGGACCGACTAGCGGGAGGTTGGATGAGCAGTTCTTC

v_call: TRBV5-1
clone_size: .
d_call: .
j_call: TRBJ2-1
cdr3_aa: CASSLLPEGDEQFF
cdr3_nt: TGCGCCAGCAGCTTGTTGCCGGAGGGCGATGAGCAGTTCTTC

v_call: TRBV5-1
clone_size: few
d_call: TRBD2
j_call: TRBJ2-1
cdr3_aa: CASSLVGGGAAEQFF
cdr3_nt: TGCGCCAGCAGCTTGGTGGGCGGGGGGGCCGCTGAGCAGTTCTTC

v_call: TRBV7-9
clone_size: few
d_call: .
j_call: TRBJ1-6
cdr3_aa: CASSTREPKFPLHF
cdr3_nt: TGTGCCAGCAGCACCAGGGAGCCCAAGTTTCCCCTCCACTTT

v_call: TRBV30
clone_size: .
d_call: .
j_call: TRBJ2-2
cdr3_aa: CAWTSLAKNTGELFF
cdr3_nt: TGTGCCTGGACCTCATTGGCGAAGAACACCGGGGAGCTGTTTTTT

v_call: TRBV20-1
clone_size: few
d_call: .
j_call: TRBJ2-1
cdr3_aa: CSARDVRGTRNNEQFF
cdr3_nt: TGCAGTGCTAGAGATGTCAGGGGGACTAGGAACAATGAGCAGTTCTTC

v_call: TRBV20-1
clone_size: .
d_call: TRBD1
j_call: TRBJ2-7
cdr3_aa: CSARAQGVYEQYF
cdr3_nt: TGCAGTGCTAGAGCACAGGGGGTCTACGAGCAGTACTTC

v_call: TRBV25-1
clone_size: few
d_call: .
j_call: TRBJ2-7
cdr3_aa: CASSEYNSWDGRYEQYF
cdr3_nt: TGTGCCAGCAGTGAATATAATTCTTGGGATGGGCGGTACGAGCAGTACTTC

v_call: TRBV24-1
clone_size: .
d_call: .
j_call: TRBJ1-1
cdr3_aa: CATSWGRDTEAFF
cdr3_nt: TGTGCCACCAGTTGGGGCAGGGACACTGAAGCTTTCTTT

v_call: TRBV28
clone_size: many
d_call: .
j_call: TRBJ2-7
cdr3_aa: CASSFPLGLSYEQYF
cdr3_nt: TGTGCCAGCAGTTTTCCTCTGGGACTCTCCTACGAGCAGTACTTC

v_call: TRBV15
clone_size: few
d_call: .
j_call: TRBJ2-2
cdr3_aa: CATSSGQEAGELFF
cdr3_nt: TGTGCCACCAGCAGTGGGCAGGAGGCCGGGGAGCTGTTTTTT

v_call: TRBV9
clone_size: many
d_call: TRBD2
j_call: TRBJ2-2
cdr3_aa: CASSLGLAGGFGELFF
cdr3_nt: TGTGCCAGCAGCCTGGGACTAGCGGGGGGTTTCGGGGAGCTGTTTTTT

v_call: TRBV12-3/TRBV12-4
clone_size: .
d_call: TRBD1
j_call: TRBJ1-1
cdr3_aa: CASTVRQGSTEAFF
cdr3_nt: TGTGCCAGCACCGTCCGACAGGGGAGCACTGAAGCTTTCTTT

v_call: TRBV3-1
clone_size: .
d_call: .
j_call: TRBJ2-1
cdr3_aa: CACCSPFIRDSAYNEQFF
cdr3_nt: TGTGCCTGCTGTTCCCCCTTTATCCGAGACAGTGCCTACAATGAGCAGTTCTTC

v_call: TRBV28
clone_size: .
d_call: TRBD1
j_call: TRBJ2-5
cdr3_aa: CASSGQEKTQYF
cdr3_nt: TGTGCCAGCAGTGGACAGGAAAAGACCCAGTACTTC

v_call: TRBV12-3/TRBV12-4
clone_size: .
d_call: TRBD1
j_call: TRBJ2-1
cdr3_aa: CASTPGQAPNEQFF
cdr3_nt: TGTGCCAGCACCCCGGGACAGGCCCCCAATGAGCAGTTCTTC

v_call: TRBV6-1
clone_size: few
d_call: .
j_call: TRBJ2-2
cdr3_aa: CASSPVGGLLSGELFF
cdr3_nt: TGTGCCAGCAGTCCCGTGGGGGGCCTATTGTCCGGGGAGCTGTTTTTT

v_call: TRBV6-2/TRBV6-3
clone_size: .
d_call: .
j_call: TRBJ2-7
cdr3_aa: CASRPNAYRGSYEQYF
cdr3_nt: TGTGCCAGCAGACCCAACGCATATCGGGGATCCTACGAGCAGTACTTC

v_call: TRBV15
clone_size: few
d_call: .
j_call: TRBJ2-1
cdr3_aa: CATSRAGDPDNEQFF
cdr3_nt: TGTGCCACCAGCAGAGCTGGGGACCCGGACAATGAGCAGTTCTTC

v_call: TRBV21-1
clone_size: many
d_call: .
j_call: TRBJ2-1
cdr3_aa: CASSKAAYEQFF
cdr3_nt: TGTGCCAGCAGCAAAGCGGCTTATGAGCAGTTCTTC

v_call: TRBV10-3
clone_size: few
d_call: .
j_call: TRBJ2-5
cdr3_aa: CAISADQETQYF
cdr3_nt: TGTGCCATCTCGGCTGACCAAGAGACCCAGTACTTC

v_call: TRBV5-4
clone_size: many
d_call: TRBD1
j_call: TRBJ2-1
cdr3_aa: CASSLGQGASSYNEQFF
cdr3_nt: TGTGCCAGCAGCTTGGGCCAGGGGGCGAGCTCCTACAATGAGCAGTTCTTC

v_call: TRBV7-2
clone_size: many
d_call: .
j_call: TRBJ2-7
cdr3_aa: CASSLVTNSLYEQYF
cdr3_nt: TGTGCCAGCAGCTTAGTGACAAACAGCCTCTACGAGCAGTACTTC

v_call: TRBV6-2/TRBV6-3
clone_size: .
d_call: .
j_call: TRBJ2-7
cdr3_aa: CASSYEGKRYEQYF
cdr3_nt: TGTGCCAGCAGTTACGAGGGGAAGCGGTACGAGCAGTACTTC

v_call: TRBV28
clone_size: many
d_call: .
j_call: TRBJ2-2
cdr3_aa: CASSFSVLAGELFF
cdr3_nt: TGTGCCAGCAGTTTCTCGGTATTAGCCGGGGAGCTGTTTTTT

v_call: TRBV12-3/TRBV12-4
clone_size: many
d_call: TRBD2
j_call: TRBJ2-5
cdr3_aa: CASSFWEGKETQYF
cdr3_nt: TGTGCCAGCAGTTTCTGGGAGGGTAAAGAGACCCAGTACTTC

v_call: TRBV20-1
clone_size: .
d_call: .
j_call: TRBJ1-5
cdr3_aa: CSAKDQFQPQHF
cdr3_nt: TGCAGTGCTAAGGACCAATTTCAGCCCCAGCATTTT

v_call: TRBV5-1
clone_size: few
d_call: TRBD1
j_call: TRBJ1-1
cdr3_aa: CASSSIPTGGTEAFF
cdr3_nt: TGCGCCAGCAGCTCAATTCCTACAGGGGGCACTGAAGCTTTCTTT

v_call: TRBV7-9
clone_size: few
d_call: .
j_call: TRBJ2-5
cdr3_aa: CASSWRDKQETQYF
cdr3_nt: TGTGCCAGCAGCTGGCGGGACAAGCAAGAGACCCAGTACTTC

v_call: TRBV20-1
clone_size: few
d_call: .
j_call: TRBJ2-5
cdr3_aa: CSASPSLGRGHQETQYF
cdr3_nt: TGCAGTGCTAGTCCCTCCCTAGGCAGGGGCCACCAAGAGACCCAGTACTTC

v_call: TRBV7-7
clone_size: few
d_call: TRBD2
j_call: TRBJ2-1
cdr3_aa: CASSLGGLAGVANEQFF
cdr3_nt: TGTGCTAGCAGCTTAGGGGGACTAGCGGGAGTTGCAAATGAGCAGTTCTTC

v_call: TRBV5-1
clone_size: few
d_call: TRBD1
j_call: TRBJ1-2
cdr3_aa: CASSYLRQGDYGYTF
cdr3_nt: TGCGCCAGCAGCTATCTCCGACAGGGAGACTATGGCTACACCTTC

v_call: TRBV7-9
clone_size: few
d_call: TRBD2
j_call: TRBJ2-1
cdr3_aa: CASSPLGGDNEQFF
cdr3_nt: TGTGCCAGCAGTCCCCTGGGAGGGGACAATGAGCAGTTCTTC

v_call: TRBV20-1
clone_size: many
d_call: TRBD1
j_call: TRBJ2-1
cdr3_aa: CSALRDRVYNEQFF
cdr3_nt: TGCAGTGCTCTCCGGGACAGGGTATACAATGAGCAGTTCTTC

v_call: TRBV7-9
clone_size: .
d_call: TRBD2
j_call: TRBJ2-5
cdr3_aa: CASNRLAGSQETQYF
cdr3_nt: TGTGCCAGTAACAGACTAGCGGGCAGCCAAGAGACCCAGTACTTC

v_call: TRBV5-1
clone_size: .
d_call: TRBD2
j_call: TRBJ2-3
cdr3_aa: CASSLTGLPTDTQYF
cdr3_nt: TGCGCCAGCAGCTTAACGGGACTACCCACAGATACGCAGTATTTT

v_call: TRBV27
clone_size: .
d_call: TRBD2
j_call: TRBJ2-5
cdr3_aa: CASILSSGGWDSQYF
cdr3_nt: TGTGCCAGCATTCTTTCTAGCGGGGGCTGGGATTCACAGTACTTC

v_call: TRBV7-9
clone_size: few
d_call: .
j_call: TRBJ2-1
cdr3_aa: CASSQVGRELNEQFF
cdr3_nt: TGTGCCAGCAGCCAGGTGGGACGGGAGCTCAATGAGCAGTTCTTC

v_call: TRBV12-3/TRBV12-4
clone_size: many
d_call: .
j_call: TRBJ1-5
cdr3_aa: CASSLGVPQGNQPQHF
cdr3_nt: TGTGCCAGCAGTTTAGGCGTGCCGCAGGGCAATCAGCCCCAGCATTTT

v_call: TRBV27
clone_size: many
d_call: .
j_call: TRBJ2-7
cdr3_aa: CASSLHGTYEQYF
cdr3_nt: TGTGCCAGCAGTTTGCACGGCACCTACGAGCAGTACTTC

v_call: TRBV3-1
clone_size: .
d_call: .
j_call: TRBJ2-2
cdr3_aa: CASSGTGGLGGGDPGELFF
cdr3_nt: TGTGCCAGCAGCGGGACAGGTGGGCTGGGCGGGGGAGATCCCGGGGAGCTGTTTTTT

v_call: TRBV7-2
clone_size: many
d_call: .
j_call: TRBJ2-3
cdr3_aa: CASSFSGFTDTQYF
cdr3_nt: TGTGCCAGCAGCTTCTCGGGGTTCACAGATACGCAGTATTTT